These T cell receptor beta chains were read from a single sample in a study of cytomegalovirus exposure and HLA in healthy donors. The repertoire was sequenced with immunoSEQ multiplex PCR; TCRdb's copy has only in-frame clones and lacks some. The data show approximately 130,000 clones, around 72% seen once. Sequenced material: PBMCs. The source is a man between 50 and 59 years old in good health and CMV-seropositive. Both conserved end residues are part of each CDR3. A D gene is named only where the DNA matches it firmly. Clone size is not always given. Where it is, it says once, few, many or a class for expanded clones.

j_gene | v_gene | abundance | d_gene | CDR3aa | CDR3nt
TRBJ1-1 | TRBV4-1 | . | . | CASSQDTASNTEAFF | TGCGCCAGCAGCCAGGACACTGCCTCGAACACTGAAGCTTTCTTT
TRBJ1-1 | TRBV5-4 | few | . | CASTLNTEAFF | TGTGCCAGCACCTTGAACACTGAAGCTTTCTTT
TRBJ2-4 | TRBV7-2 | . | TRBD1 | CASSLVGTGRAKNIQYF | TGTGCCAGCAGCTTAGTAGGGACAGGACGAGCCAAAAACATTCAGTACTTC
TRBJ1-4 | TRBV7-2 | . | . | CASSLVGGTNEKLFF | TGTGCCAGCAGCTTAGTGGGGGGAACTAATGAAAAACTGTTTTTT
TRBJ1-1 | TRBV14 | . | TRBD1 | CASSQMGGTDILNTEAFF | TGTGCCAGCAGCCAAATGGGCGGGACAGACATCCTTAACACTGAAGCTTTCTTT
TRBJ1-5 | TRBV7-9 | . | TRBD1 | CASSTNRGGNQPQHF | TGTGCCAGCAGCACCAACAGGGGTGGCAATCAGCCCCAGCATTTT
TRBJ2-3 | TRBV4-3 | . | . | CASSHGGSTDTQYF | TGCGCCAGCAGCCATGGTGGGAGCACAGATACACAGTATTTT
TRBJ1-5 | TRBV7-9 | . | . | CASSYRVTGHQPQHF | TGTGCCAGCAGCTATAGGGTGACAGGCCATCAGCCCCAGCATTTT
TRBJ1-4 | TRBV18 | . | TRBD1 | CASSTGGSGTNEKLFF | TGTGCCAGCTCAACAGGGGGCTCGGGGACTAATGAAAAACTGTTTTTT
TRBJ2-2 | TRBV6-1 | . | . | CASGAVNTGELFF | TGTGCCAGCGGGGCGGTGAACACCGGGGAGCTGTTTTTT
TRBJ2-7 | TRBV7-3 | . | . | CASSLTRGYEQYF | TGTGCCAGCAGCTTAACTAGGGGATACGAGCAGTACTTC
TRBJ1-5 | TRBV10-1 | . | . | CASSLARNQPQHF | TGCGCCAGCAGTTTAGCGCGTAATCAGCCCCAGCATTTT
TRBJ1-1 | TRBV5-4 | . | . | CASSSGKRDTEAFF | TGTGCCAGCAGTTCGGGGAAGAGGGACACTGAAGCTTTCTTT
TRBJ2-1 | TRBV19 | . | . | CASRGWERYNEQFF | TGTGCCAGTAGAGGGTGGGAGCGGTACAATGAGCAGTTCTTC
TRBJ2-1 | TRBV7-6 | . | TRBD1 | CASSTMTGLNEQFF | TGTGCCAGCAGCACTATGACAGGGCTGAATGAGCAGTTCTTC
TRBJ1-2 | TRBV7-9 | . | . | CASSLESDYGYTF | TGTGCCAGCAGCTTAGAATCGGACTATGGCTACACCTTC
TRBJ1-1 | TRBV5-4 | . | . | CASSLQPYTEAFF | TGTGCCAGCAGCTTACAGCCCTACACTGAAGCTTTCTTT
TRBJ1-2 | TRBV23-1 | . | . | CASSRPREFYGYTF | TGCGCCAGCAGTCGCCCGCGGGAATTCTATGGCTACACCTTC
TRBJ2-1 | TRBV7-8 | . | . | CASSLRGGSNEQFF | TGTGCCAGCAGCTTAAGGGGGGGGAGCAATGAGCAGTTCTTC
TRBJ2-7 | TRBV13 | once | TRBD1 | CASSLGRDRLPPYEQYF | TGTGCCAGCAGCTTAGGTCGGGACAGGTTACCTCCCTACGAGCAGTACTTC
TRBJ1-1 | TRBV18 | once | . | CASSPTRGRDTEAFF | TGTGCCAGCTCACCGACCCGGGGAAGGGACACTGAAGCTTTCTTT
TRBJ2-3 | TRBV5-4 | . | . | CSVGEGVTDTQYF | TGTTCAGTCGGGGAGGGGGTTACAGATACGCAGTATTTT
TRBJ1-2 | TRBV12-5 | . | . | CASGLGANYGYTF | TGTGCTAGTGGTTTGGGGGCGAACTATGGCTACACCTTC
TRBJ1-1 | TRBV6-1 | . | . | CASRKGQVNTEAFF | TGTGCCAGCAGAAAGGGACAAGTGAACACTGAAGCTTTCTTT
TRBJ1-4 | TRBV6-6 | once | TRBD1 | CASSLRGQTNEKLFF | TGTGCCAGCAGTCTCAGGGGGCAGACTAATGAAAAACTGTTTTTT
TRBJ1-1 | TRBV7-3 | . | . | CASSLGAGKDTEAFF | TGTGCCAGCAGCTTAGGAGCGGGAAAGGACACTGAAGCTTTCTTT
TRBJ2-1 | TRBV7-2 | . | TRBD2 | CASSEKRLAGPYNEQFF | TGTGCCAGCAGCGAAAAACGACTAGCGGGACCTTACAATGAGCAGTTCTTC
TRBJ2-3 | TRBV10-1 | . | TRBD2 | CASSSSRGRADTQYF | TGCGCCAGCAGTTCCTCTCGGGGGAGGGCAGATACGCAGTATTTT
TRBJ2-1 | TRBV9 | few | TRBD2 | CASSLRGVAGVNEQFF | TGTGCCAGCAGCCTTAGGGGGGTAGCGGGAGTGAATGAGCAGTTCTTC
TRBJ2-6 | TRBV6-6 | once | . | CAIDNSGANVLTF | TGTGCCATAGACAACTCTGGGGCCAACGTCCTGACTTTC
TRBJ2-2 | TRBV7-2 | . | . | CASSLGLGNGELFF | TGTGCCAGCAGCTTGGGACTGGGGAACGGGGAGCTGTTTTTT
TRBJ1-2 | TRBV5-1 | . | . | CASSRAEGGGDYGYTF | TGCGCCAGCTCAAGGGCTGAAGGAGGTGGCGACTATGGCTACACCTTC
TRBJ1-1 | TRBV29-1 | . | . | CSVGPQGFDTEAFF | TGCAGCGTTGGGCCGCAGGGTTTTGACACTGAAGCTTTCTTT
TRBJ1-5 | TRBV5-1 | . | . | CASSLGGNSNQPQHF | TGCGCCAGCAGCTTGGGCGGTAATAGCAATCAGCCCCAGCATTTT
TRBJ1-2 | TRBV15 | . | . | CATSRDINYGYTF | TGTGCCACCAGCAGAGATATCAACTATGGCTACACCTTC
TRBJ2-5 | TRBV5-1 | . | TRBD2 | CASRGTSVETQYF | TGCGCCAGCAGAGGGACTAGCGTGGAGACCCAGTACTTC
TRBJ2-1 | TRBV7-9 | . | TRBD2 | CASSLGAGEEHEQFF | TGTGCCAGCAGCTTAGGGGCGGGGGAAGAACATGAGCAGTTCTTC
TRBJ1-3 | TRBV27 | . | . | CASASGTPGNTIYF | TGTGCCAGTGCGAGCGGTACCCCAGGAAACACCATATATTTT
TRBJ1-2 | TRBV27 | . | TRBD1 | CASSLSPSLPGTGYGYTF | TGTGCCAGCAGTTTATCGCCATCCCTCCCCGGGACAGGATATGGCTACACCTTC
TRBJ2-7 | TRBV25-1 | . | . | CASKLSAGAEGEQYF | TGTGCCAGCAAACTCTCGGCGGGGGCCGAAGGCGAGCAGTACTTC
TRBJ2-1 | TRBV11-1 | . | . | CASSVRRGGEQFF | TGTGCCAGCAGCGTTCGCAGGGGTGGGGAGCAGTTCTTC
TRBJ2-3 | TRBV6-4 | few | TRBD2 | CASSDSSGEGGTQYF | TGTGCCAGCAGTGACTCTAGCGGGGAAGGCGGTACGCAGTATTTT
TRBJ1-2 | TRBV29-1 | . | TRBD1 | CSVERTGGGYTF | TGCAGCGTTGAGCGGACAGGGGGTGGCTACACCTTC